Each of the 21 T cell receptor beta chains below was sequenced from the same sample in a study of blood T cell repertoires in COVID-19. Generated by immunoSEQ multiplex PCR, the TCRdb table keeps only in-frame clones and is missing some. The data show about 250,000 clones, approximately 85% seen once. Sequencing used peripheral blood. These receptors all stem from a middle-aged man with COVID-19, enrolled during active disease.

This clone was seen a handful of times. The rearrangement joins TRBV9 to TRBJ1-6; D gene uncertain. Germline V gene data show CDR1 as SGDLS and CDR2 as YYNGEE. This CDR3 is 14 amino acids long. The V end lost 0 bases, the J end lost 5 bases, and 6 bases lay between the germline ends. The CDR3 region is CASSVDQNNSPLHF. The CDR3 DNA is TGTGCCAGCAGCGTAGATCAGAATAATTCACCCCTCCACTTT.

J is TRBJ2-7 and V is TRBV13; a possible D gene is TRBD1 (5 bases). The CDR3 length is 12 residues. Germline loops: CDR1 PRHDT, CDR2 FYEKMQ (reference sequence). V was shortened by 5 bases and J by 7 bases, with 12 bases between the two germline ends. CDR3 amino acids: CASSPTVGEQYF. CDR3 coding DNA: TGTGCCAGCAGCCCGACAGTGGGGGAGCAGTACTTC.

V gene TRBV15 combines with J gene TRBJ1-2; D is perhaps TRBD1 (6 bases). The ends were cut back, 0 bases at V and 0 bases at J, with 8 bases in the middle. The CDR3 loop spans 15 amino acids. From germline, CDR1 is LNHNV and CDR2 YYDKDF (reference sequence). In DNA form, the CDR3 reads TGTGCCACCAGCAGAGAGGACAGATCTAACTATGGCTACACCTTC. Protein product: CATSREDRSNYGYTF.

The chain links TRBV5-5 to TRBJ1-5; D is possibly TRBD1 (5 bases). V lost 4 bases and J lost 6, with 17 bases in between. The CDR3 contains 15 residues. Germline lookup yields CDR1 SGHKS and CDR2 YYEKEE (reference sequence). CDR3 amino acids: CASSLGTPGGQPQHF. Here the CDR3 DNA reads TGTGCCAGCAGCCTAGGGACCCCGGGGGGTCAGCCCCAGCATTTT.

This chain links TRBV9 with TRBJ2-3; tentatively, D is TRBD1 (6 bases). The V and J ends lost 4 bases and 0 bases respectively, with 12 bases between them. The germline V gene encodes CDR1 SGDLS and CDR2 YYNGEE. CDR3 length equals 15 residues. In DNA form, the CDR3 reads TGTGCCAGCAGCCGTATCACAGGGAGCACAGATACGCAGTATTTT. Its protein product is CASSRITGSTDTQYF.

The chain links TRBV7-9 to TRBJ1-6, with D tentatively TRBD1 (6 bases). The germline V and J ends were trimmed by 0 bases and 8 bases, with 17 bases remaining between them. The germline gives CDR1 SEHNR, CDR2 FQNEAQ (reference sequence). The CDR3 runs to 17 residues. CDR3 sequence: CASSLALLGGAHSPLHF. The CDR3 DNA sequence: TGTGCCAGCAGCTTAGCGCTTCTAGGGGGGGCCCATTCACCCCTCCACTTT. Looking up the rest from reference TRBV7-9 and TRBJ1-6 gives the full variable domain: DTGVSQNPRHKITKRGQNVTFRCDPISEHNRLYWYRQTLGQGPEFLTYFQNEAQLEKSRLLSDRFSAERPKGSFSTLEIQRTEQGDSAMYLCASSLALLGGAHSPLHFGNGTRLTVT.

This chain joins TRBV11-2 and TRBJ1-3, with a tentative D call TRBD1 (5 bases). The CDR3 spans 18 residues. Per germline, CDR1 SGHAT and CDR2 FQNNGV. V was clipped by 1 base and J by 3 bases, with 19 bases between them. The CDR3 loop is CASSLGDLWSLFGNTIYF. The CDR3 DNA reads as TGTGCCAGCAGCTTAGGGGACTTGTGGTCTCTCTTTGGAAACACCATATATTTT.

As DNA, the CDR3 is TGTGCCACCAGTGCAGCCCCCGGGACAGGGCACACCGGGGAGCTGTTTTTT. Residues: CATSAAPGTGHTGELFF. V and J are TRBV24-1 and TRBJ2-2, with 9 nucleotides matching TRBD1. The germline gives CDR1 KGHDR, CDR2 SFDVKD. V lost 5 bases and J lost 3; bases outside the gene matches: 9. CDR3 length equals 17 residues.

This sequence joins TRBV5-6 and TRBJ2-7; 11 bases align to TRBD2. The germline V gene has CDR1 SGHDT and CDR2 YYEEEE. The junction had 8 bases not matched to a gene; V was cut back by 5 bases and J by 7 bases. This CDR3 has 14 amino acids. CDR3 DNA: TGTGCCAGCAGACTAGCGGGGGCCCCGGGAGAGCAGTACTTC. The encoded protein is CASRLAGAPGEQYF.

The chain combines TRBV5-5 with TRBJ2-1; tentatively, D is TRBD1 (5 bases). The germline gives CDR1 SGHKS, CDR2 YYEKEE (reference sequence). The CDR3 totals 19 residues. The V end was cut by 4 bases, the J end by 4 bases, with 27 bases between. The CDR3 DNA is TGTGCCAGCAGCCTAGTTCGTAGGGGATCAGGGAAGGGGTACAATGAGCAGTTCTTC. Protein sequence: CASSLVRRGSGKGYNEQFF.

This chain uses TRBV7-8 with TRBJ1-1, with D possibly TRBD1 on 6 matching bases. The CDR3 length is 14 residues. Trimming shortened V by 4 bases and J by 1 base, and 10 bases separated the two germline ends. The V gene's germline CDR1 is SGHVS and CDR2 FQNEAQ. The CDR3 protein is CASSSTGWNTEAFF. The CDR3 nucleotides are TGTGCCAGCAGCTCGACAGGATGGAACACTGAAGCTTTCTTT. Filled out from reference TRBV7-8 and TRBJ1-1, the complete variable domain reads GAGVSQSPRYKVAKRGQDVALRCDPISGHVSLFWYQQALGQGPEFLTYFQNEAQLDKSGLPSDRFFAERPEGSVSTLKIQRTQQEDSAVYLCASSSTGWNTEAFFGQGTRLTVV.

In this sample, this clone turned up once. This chain joins TRBV7-8 and TRBJ2-4; maybe TRBD1 (5 bases). This CDR3 is built from 15 residues. Trimming pared 0 bases from V and 3 bases from J, leaving 9 bases between. Germline CDR1 is SGHVS and CDR2 is FQNEAQ. CDR3 nucleotides: TGTGCCAGCAGCTTAGCGCAGGGTGGCAAAAACATTCAGTACTTC. Protein: CASSLAQGGKNIQYF.

This clone showed up just once. The J gene is TRBJ2-3, the V gene TRBV28, with 9 bases identical to TRBD2. J was trimmed by 4 bases and V by 3 bases; bases with no gene match: 5. This CDR3 is built from 15 residues. The germline V gene encodes CDR1 MDHEN and CDR2 SYDVKM. The CDR3 DNA sequence: TGTGCCAGCAGTTTTGCGGGGGGGCGTGCAGATACGCAGTATTTT. Its translation: CASSFAGGRADTQYF.

The J gene is TRBJ2-1, the V gene TRBV3-1 (or the pseudogene TRBV3-2); a possible D gene is TRBD1 (6 bases). CDR1 and CDR2 from the germline V gene are LGHDT and YNNKEL (reference sequence). This CDR3 contains 14 residues. V lost 5 bases, J lost 8 bases, and 16 bases lay in between. This CDR3 reads CASSYGQNWDEQFF. CDR3 sequence (DNA): TGTGCCAGCAGCTACGGACAGAATTGGGATGAGCAGTTCTTC.

The chain carries TRBV19 and TRBJ1-1; 10 positions agree with TRBD1. This CDR3 region has 14 residues. V gave up 5 bases and J gave up 4 bases; unmatched junction bases: 4. Germline V gene data show CDR1 as LNHDA and CDR2 as SQIVND (reference sequence). CDR3 sequence reads: CASSSGTGVTEAFF. In nucleotides, the CDR3 is TGTGCCAGTAGTTCCGGGACAGGGGTCACTGAAGCTTTCTTT.

This chain links TRBV5-1 with TRBJ2-3; 10 bases fit TRBD2. The V gene's germline CDR1 is SGHRS and CDR2 YFSETQ. This CDR3 spans 15 amino acids. The V segment lost 1 base and the J segment 2 bases; nucleotides outside the gene matches: 1. The chain's CDR3 is CASSLTSGVTDTQYF. The CDR3 coding sequence is TGCGCCAGCAGCTTGACTAGCGGGGTCACAGATACGCAGTATTTT.

The chain employs TRBV29-1 and TRBJ1-4, with 7 positions matching TRBD1. The CDR3 is 12 residues long. In germline, CDR1 is SQVTM, CDR2 ANQGSEA. J lost 3 bases, V lost 7 bases, and 2 bases had no gene match. The CDR3 protein is CSGGQPNEKLFF. The CDR3 DNA follows: TGCAGCGGGGGACAGCCTAATGAAAAACTGTTTTTT.

This chain links TRBV25-1 with TRBJ1-2; D is perhaps TRBD1 (5 bases). CDR3 length equals 14 residues. Trimming took 0 bases from V and 6 from J, leaving 11 bases between them. Germline V lookup: CDR1 MGHDK, CDR2 SYGVNS. The chain's CDR3 is CASSEYGGGNGYTF. The CDR3 DNA reads TGTGCCAGCAGTGAATACGGGGGAGGGAATGGCTACACCTTC.

For the CDR3, the DNA is TGCGCCAGCAGCCAAGCATCGGCGGGCCGGGCAGATACGCAGTATTTT. Translating it yields CASSQASAGRADTQYF. The V call is TRBV4-1, the J call TRBJ2-3; possible D gene TRBD2, 5 bases. The V end lost 1 base, the J end lost 4 bases, and 15 bases lay between the germline ends. Germline lookup yields CDR1 MGHRA and CDR2 YSYEKL. The length of the CDR3 is 16 residues.

This clone showed up just once. The J gene is TRBJ2-2, the V gene TRBV18; 9 bases fit TRBD1. V lost 4 bases and J lost 5; bases outside the gene matches: 5. There are 15 residues in the CDR3. Germline V gene data show CDR1 as KGHSH and CDR2 as LQKENI. CDR3 bases: TGTGCCAGCTCACAAGGACAGGGGTCGACCGGGGAGCTGTTTTTT. Protein: CASSQGQGSTGELFF.

This chain's CDR3 is CASKRSRGITGELFF. The CDR3 nucleotides read TGTGCCAGCAAAAGGTCCAGGGGGATCACCGGGGAGCTGTTTTTT. The V gene is TRBV6-5, the J gene TRBJ2-2, with 7 positions matching TRBD1. V shed 7 bases and J 4 bases; nucleotides not matched to a gene: 9. CDR1 is MNHEY and CDR2 is SVGAGI in the germline V gene. This CDR3 has 15 residues.